These 15 T cell receptor beta chains were all obtained from the same sample, sequenced in a study of blood T cell repertoires in COVID-19. The assay was immunoSEQ multiplex PCR, and TCRdb's table has in-frame clones only and misses some. The data show 200,000 to 250,000 clones, with 70% to 90% seen just once and more than 2.5% held by the top ten. Sequencing input: peripheral blood. These receptors all stem from a young woman who had recovered from COVID-19.

The chain employs TRBV5-1 and TRBJ1-1, with a possible D match to TRBD1 (5 bases). Trimming pared 1 base from V and 1 base from J, leaving 11 bases between. Germline V gives CDR1 SGHRS, CDR2 YFSETQ. The CDR3 extends over 15 amino acids. The CDR3 nucleotides read TGCGCCAGCAGCTTGACGGGACTCCCGAACACTGAAGCTTTCTTT. Amino acid sequence: CASSLTGLPNTEAFF.

This sequence joins TRBV3-1 (or the pseudogene TRBV3-2) and TRBJ2-3; TRBD2 matches 10 bases. The J segment lost 1 base and the V segment lost 8 bases, leaving 3 bases of the junction unmatched. The CDR3 covers 14 residues. Germline CDR1 is LGHDT and CDR2 is YNNKEL (reference sequence). In DNA form, the CDR3 reads TGTGCCAGCGGAACTAGCGGGGGCACAGATACGCAGTATTTT. Protein: CASGTSGGTDTQYF.

The rearrangement links TRBV7-2 to TRBJ2-5; perhaps TRBD1 as D (7 bases). Trimming stripped 2 bases from V and 2 bases from J, with 12 bases between. Germline lookup yields CDR1 SGHTA and CDR2 FQGNSA. The CDR3 length is 15 residues. The CDR3 bases are TGTGCCAGCAGCTTATACGCGGGACAGCAAGAGACCCAGTACTTC. This translates into CASSLYAGQQETQYF.

A single count supports this clone. This sequence joins TRBV18 and TRBJ2-4; D gene unclear. The CDR3 runs to 13 residues. Trimming stripped 0 bases from V and 7 bases from J, with 7 bases between. Per germline, CDR1 KGHSH and CDR2 LQKENI. CDR3 protein: CASSPPTVNIQYF. The CDR3 region has the DNA TGTGCCAGCTCACCACCAACGGTCAACATTCAGTACTTC.

The chain uses TRBV9 and TRBJ2-1; unclear D gene. The ends were cut back, 0 bases at V and 8 bases at J, with 18 bases in the middle. The germline gives CDR1 SGDLS, CDR2 YYNGEE. The CDR3 is 16 residues long. CDR3 sequence: CASSVARSSYPYEQFF. Written as DNA, the CDR3 is TGTGCCAGCAGCGTAGCTCGGAGTTCCTACCCTTATGAGCAGTTCTTC.

The chain has TRBV2 and TRBJ2-1; 7 nucleotides match TRBD2. This CDR3 is 14 amino acids long. V was clipped by 6 bases and J by 4 bases; unmatched bases: 6. CDR1 and CDR2 (germline): SNHLY, FYNNEI. For the CDR3, the DNA is TGTGCCAGCAGGGGGAGGGCAGTGTACAATGAGCAGTTCTTC. This translates into CASRGRAVYNEQFF. Variable domain in full (rest from reference TRBV2 and TRBJ2-1): EPEVTQTPSHQVTQMGQEVILRCVPISNHLYFYWYRQILGQKVEFLVSFYNNEISEKSEIFDDQFSVERPDGSNFTLKIRSTKLEDSAMYFCASRGRAVYNEQFFGPGTRLTVL.

V is TRBV27 and J is TRBJ1-2, with 7 positions matching TRBD1. Germline V lookup: CDR1 MNHEY, CDR2 SMNVEV (reference sequence). The CDR3 covers 16 residues. The junction had 8 bases not matched to a gene; V was cut back by 4 bases and J by 0 bases. The CDR3 DNA is TGTGCCAGCAGTTCGGTACAGGGGTCGGCTAACTATGGCTACACCTTC. Translating gives CASSSVQGSANYGYTF.

The V gene is TRBV19, the J gene TRBJ2-3; TRBD2 might be the D (5 bases). The CDR3 length is 14 residues. In germline, CDR1 is LNHDA, CDR2 SQIVND (reference sequence). The V gene lost 1 base and the J gene lost 10 bases, with 15 bases spanning the gap. The CDR3 nucleotides are TGTGCCAGTAGTATAGCCGACGATGGAGGTTCGCAGTATTTT. Protein product: CASSIADDGGSQYF.

The chain carries TRBV7-2 and TRBJ1-2; D possibly corresponds to TRBD1 (5 bases). Trimming took off 5 bases at V and 5 bases at J, with 18 bases between the two ends. There are 15 residues in the CDR3. Per germline, CDR1 SGHTA and CDR2 FQGNSA. The DNA for the CDR3 is TGTGCCAGCAGCGGCGGGAGGGGAGGGATGTATGGCTACACCTTC. Encoded protein: CASSGGRGGMYGYTF.

The chain employs TRBV11-2 and TRBJ1-1; D not certain. Per germline, CDR1 SGHAT and CDR2 FQNNGV. V was clipped by 3 bases and J by 5 bases, with 16 bases between them. CDR3 size: 15 residues. CDR3: CASSFFPGEKTEAFF. CDR3 bases: TGTGCCAGCAGCTTTTTTCCCGGGGAAAAGACTGAAGCTTTCTTT. The whole variable domain, filled in from reference TRBV11-2 and TRBJ1-1, reads EAGVAQSPRYKIIEKRQSVAFWCNPISGHATLYWYQQILGQGPKLLIQFQNNGVVDDSQLPKDRFSAERLKGVDSTLKIQPAKLEDSAVYLCASSFFPGEKTEAFFGQGTRLTVV.

V and J are TRBV27 and TRBJ2-3; D may be TRBD1 (6 bases). Germline CDR1 MNHEY, CDR2 SMNVEV (reference sequence). Trimming removed 3 bases at V and 0 bases at J, with 16 bases between. The CDR3 runs to 17 residues. CDR3 DNA sequence: TGTGCCAGCAGTTTCGCCATGAAACAGGGAAGCACAGATACGCAGTATTTT. Its protein product is CASSFAMKQGSTDTQYF.

The chain recombines TRBV9 with TRBJ2-3, with 10 bases lining up with TRBD2. Germline-derived CDR1 and CDR2 are SGDLS and YYNGEE. The CDR3 has 15 residues. The J segment lost 4 bases and the V segment lost 0 bases, leaving 2 bases of the junction unmatched. CDR3 protein: CASSVVAGGADTQYF. The CDR3, as DNA: TGTGCCAGCAGCGTAGTAGCGGGGGGCGCAGATACGCAGTATTTT.

This clone was seen a handful of times. The rearrangement uses TRBV27 and TRBJ2-7, with D possibly matching TRBD1 (5 bases). Germline V gene data show CDR1 as MNHEY and CDR2 as SMNVEV (reference sequence). This CDR3 is 13 amino acids long. The V end lost 3 bases, the J end lost 2 bases, and 8 bases lay between the germline ends. CDR3 region: CASSFGQTYEQYF. CDR3 DNA: TGTGCCAGCAGTTTCGGACAAACCTACGAGCAGTACTTC.

The chain employs TRBV7-2 and TRBJ1-6, with no clear D. Germline loops: CDR1 SGHTA, CDR2 FQGNSA. V dropped 6 bases and J dropped 0 bases, with 12 bases sitting between them. The CDR3 loop spans 16 amino acids. CDR3 in DNA: TGTGCCAGCAGTCCCTCTTTATACTCCTATAATTCACCCCTCCACTTT. It specifies CASSPSLYSYNSPLHF. The variable domain in full, completed from reference TRBV7-2 and TRBJ1-6, reads GAGVSQSPSNKVTEKGKDVELRCDPISGHTALYWYRQSLGQGLEFLIYFQGNSAPDKSGLPSDRFSAERTGGSVSTLTIQRTQQEDSAVYLCASSPSLYSYNSPLHFGNGTRLTVT.

A single count supports this clone. The V and J genes are TRBV2 and TRBJ1-2, with 7 bases lining up with TRBD1. V lost 6 bases to trimming and J lost 8 bases; unmatched junction nucleotides: 6. Germline CDR1 is SNHLY and CDR2 is FYNNEI. The CDR3 is made up of 12 amino acids. The CDR3 bases are TGTGCCAGCAGAAAGGGGGCTGAAGGCTACACCTTC. Its translation is CASRKGAEGYTF. The entire variable domain, with the rest obtained from reference TRBV2 and TRBJ1-2, is as follows: EPEVTQTPSHQVTQMGQEVILRCVPISNHLYFYWYRQILGQKVEFLVSFYNNEISEKSEIFDDQFSVERPDGSNFTLKIRSTKLEDSAMYFCASRKGAEGYTFGSGTRLTVV.